This TCR beta chain is from a study of OX40 agonist ivuxolimab in advanced cancers. Study context: The dose-escalation cohort was over 65% male, with a mean age of about 58 years, ranging roughly 23 to 85. Overall study findings and caveats: The CD4+ and CD8+ T cells in the blood had expanded clonally by week 6 at 0.1 to 3.0 mg/kg. Patients who responded partially at 0.1-3.0 mg/kg showed clonal expansion ranking among the lowest.

TCRdb's table, derived via immunoSEQ multiplex PCR, lists solely in-frame clones and lacks some. The sample contains 45,000 to 60,000 clones, 90% to 95% of which appear only once. This clone occurred a few times. What it binds is not known. With 6 bases removed from V and 4 bases from J, the gap between germline ends came to 7 bases. This CDR3 region has 11 residues. Germline V gene data show CDR1 as MDHEN and CDR2 as SYDVKM. The source of this sequence is an adult with an advanced solid tumor such as melanoma, head and neck, liver or kidney cancer. This rearrangement joins TRBV28 to TRBJ2-7, with D possibly TRBD1 on 6 matching bases. Sequences were derived from CD4+ or CD8+ T cells sorted from blood, sampled in a trial of the OX40 agonist ivuxolimab. The CDR3 protein is CASSRGYEQYF. CDR3 bases: TGTGCCAGCAGCAGGGGTTACGAGCAGTACTTC. The variable domain in full, with the rest retrieved from reference TRBV28 and TRBJ2-7, is DVKVTQSSRYLVKRTGEKVFLECVQDMDHENMFWYRQDPGLGLRLIYFSYDVKMKEKGDIPEGYSVSREKKERFSLILESASTNQTSMYLCASSRGYEQYFGPGTRLTVT.